This T cell receptor beta chain came from a study of T cell changes during pregnancy in multiple sclerosis. Trimming pared 2 bases from V and 1 base from J, leaving 14 bases between. CDR1 is LGHNT, CDR2 FRNRAP, per germline. This CDR3 has 16 residues. Profiling relied on immunoSEQ multiplex PCR, and the TCRdb table lists in-frame clones only, not all of them. The sample consists of 40,000 to 65,000 clones, about 92% of them appearing once. V and J are TRBV12-5 and TRBJ2-5; TRBD2 is a possible D gene (5 bases). The origin of this receptor is a female donor with multiple sclerosis, enrolled in a pregnancy study. The specimen comprised CD4+ T cells from peripheral blood mononuclear cells, sampled in the third trimester of pregnancy. The CDR3 coding sequence is TGTGCTAGTGGTTTGCGCCGGGGAGACTCCCAAGAGACCCAGTACTTC. This gives the protein CASGLRRGDSQETQYF.